This T cell receptor beta chain was profiled in a study of human versus mouse CDR3 diversity and MHC coevolution. Measured with immunoSEQ multiplex PCR; TCRdb has only the in-frame clones, and not every one. The data show over 60,000 clones, 85% to 95% seen once. Germline V gene data show CDR1 as LNHDA and CDR2 as SQIVND (reference sequence). The CDR3 loop spans 16 amino acids. Trimming took 1 base from V and 0 from J, leaving 13 bases between them. The sample comprised naive CD4+ T cells from blood. The subset was: CD45RO-negative CD62L-positive naive CD4 T cells. V usage is TRBV19 and J usage is TRBJ2-7; weak D call: TRBD2 (6 bases). The receptor was derived from a person aged 30 to 69 in good health. CDR3 sequence: CASSIAGAFGSYEQYF. The CDR3 DNA sequence: TGTGCCAGTAGTATAGCGGGAGCTTTTGGCTCCTACGAGCAGTACTTC.